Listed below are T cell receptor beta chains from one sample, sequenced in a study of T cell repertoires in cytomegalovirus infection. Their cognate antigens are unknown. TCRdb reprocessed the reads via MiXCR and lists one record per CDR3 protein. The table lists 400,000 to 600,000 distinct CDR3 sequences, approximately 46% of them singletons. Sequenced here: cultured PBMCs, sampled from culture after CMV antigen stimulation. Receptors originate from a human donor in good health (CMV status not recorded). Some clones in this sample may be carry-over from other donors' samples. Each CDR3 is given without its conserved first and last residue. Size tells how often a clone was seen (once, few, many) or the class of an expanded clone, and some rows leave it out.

CDR3: ASSYSGAGGEKLF
J: TRBJ1-4
V: TRBV6-2/TRBV6-3
size: -

CDR3: ASRPGLDRHEQY
J: TRBJ2-7
V: TRBV27
size: -

CDR3: ASSFDRLAGGYPDTQY
J: TRBJ2-3
V: TRBV7-9
size: -

CDR3: ASSLGREYEQY
J: TRBJ2-7
V: TRBV7-2
size: many

CDR3: ASSEQQGGGEAF
J: TRBJ1-1
V: TRBV10-1
size: -

CDR3: ASSVSGSGSLSETQY
J: TRBJ2-5
V: TRBV7-7
size: few

CDR3: ASSAHRGDRTYEQY
J: TRBJ2-7
V: TRBV6-1
size: few

CDR3: AWGAGLPNEQY
J: TRBJ2-7
V: TRBV30
size: -

CDR3: ASSFQGWTVNTEAF
J: TRBJ1-1
V: TRBV27
size: -

CDR3: ASSFGWRGPDEQF
J: TRBJ2-1
V: TRBV7-4
size: -

CDR3: ASSIDISRNIQY
J: TRBJ2-4
V: TRBV19
size: -

CDR3: ASSPQQGMNQPQH
J: TRBJ1-5
V: TRBV11-2
size: few

CDR3: ASSQENWGGGGYT
J: TRBJ1-2
V: TRBV4-2
size: -

CDR3: ASSPSLAGSDTQY
J: TRBJ2-3
V: TRBV11-2
size: -

CDR3: ASRLPKQNEQF
J: TRBJ2-1
V: TRBV7-2
size: many

CDR3: SASLREFPYEQY
J: TRBJ2-7
V: TRBV20-1
size: few

CDR3: ASSLRGTSGGRREGQY
J: TRBJ2-5
V: TRBV5-1
size: -

CDR3: ASSLVASGRGETQY
J: TRBJ2-5
V: TRBV5-1
size: -

CDR3: ASAQGASGNTIY
J: TRBJ1-3
V: TRBV10-3
size: -

CDR3: ASSGSGGFYNEQF
J: TRBJ2-1
V: TRBV5-4
size: -

CDR3: ASSSDSRQYNEQF
J: TRBJ2-1
V: TRBV7-6
size: -

CDR3: ASSPGTFHDSPLH
J: TRBJ1-6
V: TRBV5-6
size: -

CDR3: ASSTLFGRYSYEQY
J: TRBJ2-7
V: TRBV7-2
size: few

CDR3: ASSTTGPGSETQY
J: TRBJ2-5
V: TRBV19
size: -

CDR3: ASSPEVGGSSGNTIY
J: TRBJ1-3
V: TRBV4-3
size: few

CDR3: ARTTGPHSYGYT
J: TRBJ1-2
V: TRBV7-6
size: -

CDR3: ATSTRMGTDTQY
J: TRBJ2-3
V: TRBV15
size: few

CDR3: ASGSLSVPFSGNEQF
J: TRBJ2-1
V: TRBV6-2/TRBV6-3
size: -

CDR3: ASRPFGGADYNEQF
J: TRBJ2-1
V: TRBV11-2
size: -

CDR3: ASSQTAGEQF
J: TRBJ2-1
V: TRBV7-9
size: -

CDR3: ASGRTVPPKKINQPQH
J: TRBJ1-5
V: TRBV12-5
size: -

CDR3: ASSFRGAGRGTRLGYT
J: TRBJ1-2
V: TRBV7-2
size: -

CDR3: ASIPPGKASYNSPLH
J: TRBJ1-6
V: TRBV7-2
size: few

CDR3: ASSLLWRYEQY
J: TRBJ2-7
V: TRBV6-2/TRBV6-3
size: -

CDR3: ASSLQEIQY
J: TRBJ2-5
V: TRBV3-1
size: -

CDR3: ASRRKDGHNEQF
J: TRBJ2-1
V: TRBV4-1
size: -

CDR3: ASSRQTANTGELF
J: TRBJ2-2
V: TRBV11-2
size: -